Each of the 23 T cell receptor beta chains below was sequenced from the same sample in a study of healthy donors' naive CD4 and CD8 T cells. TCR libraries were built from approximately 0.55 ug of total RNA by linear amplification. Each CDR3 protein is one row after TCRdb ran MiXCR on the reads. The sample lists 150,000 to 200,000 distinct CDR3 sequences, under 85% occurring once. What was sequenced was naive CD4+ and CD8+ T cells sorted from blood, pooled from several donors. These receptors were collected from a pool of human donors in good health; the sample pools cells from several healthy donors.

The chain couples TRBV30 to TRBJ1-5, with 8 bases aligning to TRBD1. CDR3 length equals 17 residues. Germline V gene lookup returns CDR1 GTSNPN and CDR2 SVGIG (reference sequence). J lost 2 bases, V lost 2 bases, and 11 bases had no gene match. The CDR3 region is CAWSPGFTTGGNQPQHF. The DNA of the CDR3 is TGTGCCTGGAGTCCGGGATTTACGACAGGGGGCAATCAGCCCCAGCATTTT.

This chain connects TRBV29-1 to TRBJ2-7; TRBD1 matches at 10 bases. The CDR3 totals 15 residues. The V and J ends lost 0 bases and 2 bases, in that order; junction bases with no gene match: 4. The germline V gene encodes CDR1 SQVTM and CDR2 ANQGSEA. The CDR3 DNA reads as TGCAGCGTTGAAGATGGGACAGGGGCGACCTACGAGCAGTACTTC. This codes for CSVEDGTGATYEQYF.

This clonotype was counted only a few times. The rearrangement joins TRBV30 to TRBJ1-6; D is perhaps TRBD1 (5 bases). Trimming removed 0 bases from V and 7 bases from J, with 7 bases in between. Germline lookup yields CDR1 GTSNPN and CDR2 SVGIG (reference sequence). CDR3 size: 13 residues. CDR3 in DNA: TGTGCCTGGAGTGTAACAGGAAATTCACCCCTCCACTTT. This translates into CAWSVTGNSPLHF.

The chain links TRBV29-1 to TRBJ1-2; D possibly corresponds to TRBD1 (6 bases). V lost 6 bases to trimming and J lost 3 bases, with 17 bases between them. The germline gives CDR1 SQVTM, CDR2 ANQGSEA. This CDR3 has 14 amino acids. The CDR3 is CSVGARGFDYGYTF. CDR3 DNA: TGCAGCGTGGGGGCCCGGGGGTTCGACTATGGCTACACCTTC.

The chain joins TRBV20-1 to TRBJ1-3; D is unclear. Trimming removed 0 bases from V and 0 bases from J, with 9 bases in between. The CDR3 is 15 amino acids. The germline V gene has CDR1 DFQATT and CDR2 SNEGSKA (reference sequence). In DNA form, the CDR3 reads TGCAGTGCTAGAGACGCCAGGAGCTCTGGAAACACCATATATTTT. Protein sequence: CSARDARSSGNTIYF.

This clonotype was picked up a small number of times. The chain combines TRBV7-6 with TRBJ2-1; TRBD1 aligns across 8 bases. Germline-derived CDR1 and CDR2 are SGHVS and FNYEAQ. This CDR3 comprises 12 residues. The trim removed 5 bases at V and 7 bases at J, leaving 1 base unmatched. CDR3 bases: TGTGCCAGCAGCCGGGACAGGAATGAGCAGTTCTTC. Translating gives CASSRDRNEQFF.

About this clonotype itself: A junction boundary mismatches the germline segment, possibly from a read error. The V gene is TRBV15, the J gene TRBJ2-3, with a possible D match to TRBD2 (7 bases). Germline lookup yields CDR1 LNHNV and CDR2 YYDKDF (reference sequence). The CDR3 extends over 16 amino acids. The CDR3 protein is CTTSRVAGAATDTQYF. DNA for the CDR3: TGTACCACCAGCAGAGTTGCGGGGGCAGCCACAGATACGCAGTATTTT.

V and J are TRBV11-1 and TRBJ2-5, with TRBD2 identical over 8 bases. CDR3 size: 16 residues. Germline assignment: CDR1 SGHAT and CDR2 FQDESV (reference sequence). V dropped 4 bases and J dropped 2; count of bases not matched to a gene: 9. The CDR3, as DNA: TGTGCCAGCAGCTCTCGGACTAGCCTCATTCAAGAGACCCAGTACTTC. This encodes CASSSRTSLIQETQYF.

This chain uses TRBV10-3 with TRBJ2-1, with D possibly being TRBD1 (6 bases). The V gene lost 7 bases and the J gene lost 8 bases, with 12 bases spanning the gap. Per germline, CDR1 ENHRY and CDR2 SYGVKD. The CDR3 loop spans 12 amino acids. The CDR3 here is CAIKTGQDEQFF. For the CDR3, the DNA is TGTGCCATCAAAACGGGACAAGATGAGCAGTTCTTC.

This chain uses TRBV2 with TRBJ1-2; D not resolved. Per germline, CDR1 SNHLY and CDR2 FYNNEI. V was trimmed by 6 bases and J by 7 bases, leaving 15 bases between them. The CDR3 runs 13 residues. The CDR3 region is CASSVMLRRGYTF. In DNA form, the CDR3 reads TGTGCCAGCAGCGTTATGCTGCGTCGTGGCTACACCTTC.

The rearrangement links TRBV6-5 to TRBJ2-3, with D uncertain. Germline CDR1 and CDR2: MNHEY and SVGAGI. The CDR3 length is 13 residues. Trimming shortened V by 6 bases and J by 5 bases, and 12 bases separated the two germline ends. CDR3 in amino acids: CASRVPSIDTQYF. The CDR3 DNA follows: TGTGCCAGCAGAGTCCCAAGTATAGATACGCAGTATTTT.

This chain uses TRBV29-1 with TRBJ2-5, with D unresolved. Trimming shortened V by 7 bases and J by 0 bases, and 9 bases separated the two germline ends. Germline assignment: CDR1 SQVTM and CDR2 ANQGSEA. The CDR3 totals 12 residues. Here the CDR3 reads CSANSYQETQYF. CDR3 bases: TGCAGCGCCAATTCGTACCAAGAGACCCAGTACTTC.

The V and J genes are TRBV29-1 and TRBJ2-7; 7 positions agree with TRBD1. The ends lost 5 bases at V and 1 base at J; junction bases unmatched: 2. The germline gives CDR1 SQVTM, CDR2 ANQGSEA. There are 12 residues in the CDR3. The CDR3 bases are TGCAGCGTTCGACAGGGATCCTACGAGCAGTACTTC. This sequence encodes CSVRQGSYEQYF.

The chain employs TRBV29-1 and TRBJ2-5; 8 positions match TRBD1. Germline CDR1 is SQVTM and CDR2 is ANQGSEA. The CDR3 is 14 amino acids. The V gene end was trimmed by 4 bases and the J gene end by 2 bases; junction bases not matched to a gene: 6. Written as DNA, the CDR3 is TGCAGCGTTGCCCAGGGACAGGTGCAAGAGACCCAGTACTTC. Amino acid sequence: CSVAQGQVQETQYF.

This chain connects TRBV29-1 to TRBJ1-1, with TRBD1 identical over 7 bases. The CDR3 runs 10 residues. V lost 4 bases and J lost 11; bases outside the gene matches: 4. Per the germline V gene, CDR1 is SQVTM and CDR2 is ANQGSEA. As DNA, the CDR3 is TGCAGCGTTGGAACAGGGGTCGCTTTCTTT. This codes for CSVGTGVAFF.

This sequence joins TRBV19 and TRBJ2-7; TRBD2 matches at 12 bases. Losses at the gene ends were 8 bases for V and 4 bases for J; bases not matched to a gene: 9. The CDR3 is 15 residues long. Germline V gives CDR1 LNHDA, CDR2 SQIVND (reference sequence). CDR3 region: CASGHTSGGLYEQYF. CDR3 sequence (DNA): TGTGCCAGTGGCCATACTAGCGGGGGGCTTTACGAGCAGTACTTC.

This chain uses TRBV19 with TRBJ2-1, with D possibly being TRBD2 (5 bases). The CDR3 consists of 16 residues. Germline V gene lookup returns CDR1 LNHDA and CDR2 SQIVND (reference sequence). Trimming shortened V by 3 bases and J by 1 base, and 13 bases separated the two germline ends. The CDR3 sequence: CASSIQRGMSYNEQFF. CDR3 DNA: TGTGCCAGTAGTATTCAACGGGGAATGTCCTACAATGAGCAGTTCTTC.

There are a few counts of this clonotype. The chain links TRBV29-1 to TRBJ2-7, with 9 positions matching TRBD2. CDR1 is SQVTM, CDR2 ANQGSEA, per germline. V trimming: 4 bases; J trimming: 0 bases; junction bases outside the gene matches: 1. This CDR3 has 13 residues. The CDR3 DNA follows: TGCAGCGTTGCTAGCGGGGTCTCCTACGAGCAGTACTTC. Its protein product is CSVASGVSYEQYF.

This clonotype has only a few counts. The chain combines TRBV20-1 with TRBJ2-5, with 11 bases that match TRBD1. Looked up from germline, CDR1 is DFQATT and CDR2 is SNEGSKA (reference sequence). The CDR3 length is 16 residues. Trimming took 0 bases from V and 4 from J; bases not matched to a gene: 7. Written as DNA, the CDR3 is TGCAGTGCTAGAGAGATGGGACAGGGGGGAGGAGAGACCCAGTACTTC. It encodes CSAREMGQGGGETQYF.

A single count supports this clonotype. CDR3 nucleotide sequence: TGTGCCAGCGGGCGGACTAGCGGGAGGCTCCGCTCCTACAATGAGCAGTTCTTC. It is translated as CASGRTSGRLRSYNEQFF. V and J are TRBV27 and TRBJ2-1; 14 nucleotides align to TRBD2. The V segment lost 8 bases and the J segment 0 bases; nucleotides outside the gene matches: 9. The germline V gene has CDR1 MNHEY and CDR2 SMNVEV (reference sequence). The CDR3 totals 18 residues.

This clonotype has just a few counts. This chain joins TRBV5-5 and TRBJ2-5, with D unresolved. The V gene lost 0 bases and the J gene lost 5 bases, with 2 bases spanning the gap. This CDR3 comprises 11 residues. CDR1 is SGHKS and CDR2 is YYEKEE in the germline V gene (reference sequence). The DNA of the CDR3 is TGTGCCAGCAGCTTGGACGAGACCCAGTACTTC. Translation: CASSLDETQYF.

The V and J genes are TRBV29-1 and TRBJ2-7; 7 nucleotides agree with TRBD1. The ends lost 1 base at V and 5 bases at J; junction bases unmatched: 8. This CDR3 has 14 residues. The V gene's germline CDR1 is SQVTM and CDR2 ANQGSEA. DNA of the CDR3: TGCAGCGTTGAAGGCCCGACAGGGATCCACGAGCAGTACTTC. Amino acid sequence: CSVEGPTGIHEQYF.

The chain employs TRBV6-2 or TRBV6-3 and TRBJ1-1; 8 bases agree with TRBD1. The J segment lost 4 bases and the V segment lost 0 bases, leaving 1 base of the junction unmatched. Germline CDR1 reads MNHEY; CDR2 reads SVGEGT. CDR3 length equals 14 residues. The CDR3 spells CASSYSGQGTEAFF. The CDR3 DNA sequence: TGTGCCAGCAGTTACTCTGGACAGGGCACTGAAGCTTTCTTT.